These 13 T cell receptor beta chains were sequenced from one sample in a study of neurological immune-mediated disorders. TCRdb processed the 5' RACE reads anew with MiXCR; each CDR3 protein has one entry. This table has 85,000 to 100,000 distinct CDR3 sequences, roughly 3.5% appearing once. The specimen was PBMCs. All receptors derive from a woman aged 18-29 years with multiple sclerosis.

This clonotype appeared many times. This sequence joins TRBV7-9 and TRBJ2-7; maybe TRBD2 (6 bases). The CDR3 length is 14 residues. The germline V and J ends were trimmed by 2 bases and 2 bases, with 10 bases remaining between them. Germline V gene data show CDR1 as SEHNR and CDR2 as FQNEAQ (reference sequence). The chain's CDR3 is CASSLPRETYEQYF. The CDR3 bases are TGTGCCAGCAGCTTACCCCGGGAGACCTACGAGCAGTACTTC.

To note about this clonotype: This may be a read error: a much more frequent sequence differs by one nucleotide. The rearrangement joins TRBV5-1 to TRBJ2-7; D possibly uses TRBD1 or TRBD2 (5 bases each). Trimming shortened V by 4 bases and J by 4 bases, and 12 bases separated the two germline ends. This CDR3 region has 13 residues. Per the germline V gene, CDR1 is SGHRS and CDR2 is YFSETQ. The CDR3 coding sequence is TGCGCCAGCAGCGGGGGTTGGAGGTACGAGCAGTACTTC. It codes for CASSGGWRYEQYF.

This clonotype has at least ten counts. This sequence joins TRBV28 and TRBJ2-7; no clear D gene. The CDR3 loop spans 12 amino acids. CDR1 MDHEN and CDR2 SYDVKM come from the germline V gene. V was trimmed by 7 bases and J by 6 bases, leaving 13 bases between them. The CDR3 coding sequence is TGTGCCAGCACGTGGCAGTTAGGCGAGCAGTACTTC. Translation gives CASTWQLGEQYF.

This clonotype was observed many times. This chain connects TRBV20-1 to TRBJ1-6; D remains unclear. This CDR3 region has 15 residues. CDR1 is DFQATT, CDR2 SNEGSKA, per germline (reference sequence). V was pared by 0 bases and J by 3 bases, with 9 bases between. The CDR3 coding sequence is TGCAGTGCTAGAGATCTCTCATTCTATAATTCACCCCTCCACTTT. It is translated as CSARDLSFYNSPLHF.

In its sample, this clonotype was seen many times. As DNA, the CDR3 is TGTGCCAGCAGCGTGATAGCGGGAGGGCCGTGGCAAGAGACCCAGTACTTC. It translates to CASSVIAGGPWQETQYF. This chain connects TRBV5-6 to TRBJ2-5, with 11 bases that match TRBD2. Germline V gene sequence: CDR1 SGHDT, CDR2 YYEEEE. J lost 2 bases, V lost 4 bases, and 10 bases had no gene match. There are 17 residues in the CDR3.

This clonotype was seen repeatedly, ten times or more. The chain employs TRBV20-1 and TRBJ2-7; weak D call: TRBD1 (5 bases). The CDR3 runs 15 residues. Trimming took 5 bases from V and 0 from J, leaving 17 bases between them. Germline V gene sequence: CDR1 DFQATT, CDR2 SNEGSKA (reference sequence). The CDR3 loop reads CSAPDILPSSYEQYF. As DNA, the CDR3 is TGCAGTGCTCCGGACATCCTCCCCTCCTCCTACGAGCAGTACTTC.

Ten or more counts support this clonotype. The chain combines TRBV10-3 with TRBJ1-5, with D perhaps TRBD1 (5 bases). The CDR3 has 13 residues. The germline gives CDR1 ENHRY, CDR2 SYGVKD. Trimming left V 5 bases short and J 6 bases short, with 11 bases between. CDR3 protein: CAISPGQGQPQHF. The CDR3 nucleotides are TGTGCCATCAGTCCTGGGCAGGGTCAGCCCCAGCATTTT.

This clonotype was detected ten times or more. The genes are TRBV7-9 and TRBJ2-7, with unresolved D. Per the germline V gene, CDR1 is SEHNR and CDR2 is FQNEAQ (reference sequence). Deletions cut 2 bases from V and 2 bases from J, with 13 bases between. The CDR3 runs 15 residues. CDR3 residues: CASSLRGRSTYEQYF. The CDR3 coding sequence is TGTGCCAGCAGCTTAAGAGGACGATCGACCTACGAGCAGTACTTC.

This clonotype rates as medium-sized. This chain uses TRBV4-3 with TRBJ2-3; 10 bases map to TRBD1. Trimming removed 0 bases from V and 5 bases from J; junction bases left unmatched: 2. Germline V lookup: CDR1 LGHNA, CDR2 YSLEER. The CDR3 has 15 amino acids. As DNA, the CDR3 is TGCGCCAGCAGCCAAGATGGGACAGGGGTAGATACGCAGTATTTT. It codes for CASSQDGTGVDTQYF.

This clonotype has just a few counts. The genes are TRBV20-1 and TRBJ2-7; D is unresolved. This CDR3 region has 10 residues. Germline CDR1 DFQATT, CDR2 SNEGSKA (reference sequence). V gave up 5 bases and J gave up 3 bases, with 5 bases separating them. This CDR3 is CSADNYEQYF. The CDR3 region has the DNA TGCAGTGCTGACAACTACGAGCAGTACTTC.

The rearrangement uses TRBV11-2 and TRBJ1-1; perhaps TRBD1 as D (5 bases). Germline lookup yields CDR1 SGHAT and CDR2 FQNNGV. This CDR3 has 16 amino acids. V was cut by 1 base and J by 1 base, with 13 bases left in between. CDR3 sequence: CASSLVWGTPNTEAFF. The CDR3, as DNA: TGTGCCAGCAGCTTAGTATGGGGCACCCCGAACACTGAAGCTTTCTTT. Complete variable domain (other parts from reference TRBV11-2 and TRBJ1-1): EAGVAQSPRYKIIEKRQSVAFWCNPISGHATLYWYQQILGQGPKLLIQFQNNGVVDDSQLPKDRFSAERLKGVDSTLKIQPAKLEDSAVYLCASSLVWGTPNTEAFFGQGTRLTVV.

This clonotype was counted many times. J is TRBJ2-5 and V is TRBV27; 8 bases map to TRBD2. With 7 bases clipped from V and 4 bases from J, the junction kept 11 bases outside the gene matches. There are 15 residues in the CDR3. Per the germline V gene, CDR1 is MNHEY and CDR2 is SMNVEV (reference sequence). In nucleotides, the CDR3 is TGTGCCAGCACCTATAGCGGGACCTGGGGAGAGACCCAGTACTTC. It is translated as CASTYSGTWGETQYF.

This clonotype has a count of ten or more. This chain uses TRBV6-5 with TRBJ2-2, with TRBD1 matching over 11 bases. Losses at the gene ends were 5 bases for V and 3 bases for J; bases not matched to a gene: 11. There are 18 residues in the CDR3. Looked up from germline, CDR1 is MNHEY and CDR2 is SVGAGI. CDR3 sequence (DNA): TGTGCCAGCAGTGACGGACAGGGGGCTTGGGGTGACACCGGGGAGCTGTTTTTT. This gives the protein CASSDGQGAWGDTGELFF.